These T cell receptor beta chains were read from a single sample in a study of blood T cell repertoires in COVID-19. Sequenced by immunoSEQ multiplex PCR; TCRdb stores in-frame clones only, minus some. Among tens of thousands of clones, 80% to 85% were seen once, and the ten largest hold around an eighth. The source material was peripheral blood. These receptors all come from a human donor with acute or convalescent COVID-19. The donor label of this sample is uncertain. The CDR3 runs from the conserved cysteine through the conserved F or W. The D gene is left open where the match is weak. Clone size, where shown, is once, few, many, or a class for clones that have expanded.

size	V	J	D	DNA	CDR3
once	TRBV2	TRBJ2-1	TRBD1	TGTGCCAGCAGTGAAAGGGGGACAGGGGGCTACAATGAGCAGTTCTTC	CASSERGTGGYNEQFF
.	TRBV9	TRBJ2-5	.	TGTGCCAGCAGCGTAGAGGGGCTTAGAGAGACCCAGTACTTC	CASSVEGLRETQYF
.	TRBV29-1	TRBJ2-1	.	TGCAGCGCCGAAGAGGTCCCGGGATACAATGAGCAGTTCTTC	CSAEEVPGYNEQFF
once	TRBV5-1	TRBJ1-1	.	TGCGCCAGCAGCTTGGCCGGCGGGGGGAACACTGAAGCTTTCTTT	CASSLAGGGNTEAFF
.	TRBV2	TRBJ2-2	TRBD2	TGTGCCAGCACCCGGGGGGGCCCTGGCGGGGAGCTGTTTTTT	CASTRGGPGGELFF
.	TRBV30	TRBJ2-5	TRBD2	TGTGCCTGCCTATGGACTAGCTCAGAGACCCAGTACTTC	CACLWTSSETQYF
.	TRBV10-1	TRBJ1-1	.	TGCGCCAGCAGTGATGGCAGGGACACTGAAGCTTTCTTT	CASSDGRDTEAFF
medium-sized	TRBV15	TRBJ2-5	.	TGTGCCACCAGCAGATTCCAGGGGGGAGGAGAGACCCAGTACTTC	CATSRFQGGGETQYF
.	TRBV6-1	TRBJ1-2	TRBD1	TGTGCCAGCAGTGAGACAGGGGACGGTGGCTACACCTTC	CASSETGDGGYTF
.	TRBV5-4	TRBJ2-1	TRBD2	TGTGCCAGCAGCATAATGGCCCTAGCGGGAGGCCCCTGGAATGAGCAGTTCTTC	CASSIMALAGGPWNEQFF
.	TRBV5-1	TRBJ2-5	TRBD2	TGCGCCAGCAGCACGGCCGGGACTATTCAAGAGACCCAGTACTTC	CASSTAGTIQETQYF
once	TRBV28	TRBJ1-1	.	TGTGCCAGCAGTTTGCACGGGGGGCCGACGAACACTGAAGCTTTCTTT	CASSLHGGPTNTEAFF